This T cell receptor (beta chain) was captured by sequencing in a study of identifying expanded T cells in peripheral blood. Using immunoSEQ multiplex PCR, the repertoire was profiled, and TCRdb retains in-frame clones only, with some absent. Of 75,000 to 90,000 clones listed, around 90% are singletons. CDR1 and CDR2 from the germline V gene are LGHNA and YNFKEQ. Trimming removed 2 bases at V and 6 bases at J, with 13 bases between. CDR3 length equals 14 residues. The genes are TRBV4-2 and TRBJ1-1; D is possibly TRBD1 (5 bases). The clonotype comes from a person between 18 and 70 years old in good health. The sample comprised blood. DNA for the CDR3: TGTGCCAGCAGCCAACTAGTAGGGACCGCTGAAGCTTTCTTT. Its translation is CASSQLVGTAEAFF.